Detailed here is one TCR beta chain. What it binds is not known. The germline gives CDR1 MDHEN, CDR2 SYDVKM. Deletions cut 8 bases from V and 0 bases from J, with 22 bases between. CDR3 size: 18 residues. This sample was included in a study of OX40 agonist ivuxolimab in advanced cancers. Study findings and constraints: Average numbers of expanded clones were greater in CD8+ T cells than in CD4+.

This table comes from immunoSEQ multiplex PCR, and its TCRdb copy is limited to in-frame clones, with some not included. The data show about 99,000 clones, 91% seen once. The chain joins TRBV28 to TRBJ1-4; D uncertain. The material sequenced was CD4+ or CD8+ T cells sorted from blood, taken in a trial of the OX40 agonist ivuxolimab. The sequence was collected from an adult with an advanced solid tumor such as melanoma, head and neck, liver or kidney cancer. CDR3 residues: CASPNLCRERTTNEKLFF. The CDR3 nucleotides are TGTGCCAGCCCCAACCTTTGTAGGGAAAGGACAACTAATGAAAAACTGTTTTTT.